The entry below gives a single TCR beta chain sequence along with its context. Since no conserved phenylalanine or tryptophan closes the CDR3, a read error is the likely cause. The iRepertoire nested amplicon-rescue multiplex PCR amplified TCR alpha and beta CDR3s from RNA. TCRdb ran MiXCR on the multiplex PCR reads and lists one entry per CDR3 protein. The sample has about 180,000 distinct CDR3 sequences; approximately 40% are singletons. The V gene end was trimmed by 3 bases and the J gene end by 8 bases; junction bases not matched to a gene: 8. There are 13 residues in the CDR3. From germline, CDR1 is DFQATT and CDR2 SNEGSKA (reference sequence). The sample comes from a study of glioma-infiltrating T cells.

The TCR originated in a human donor with low-grade glioma or glioblastoma, undergoing nonglioma brain surgery, or in good health (not recorded which). Source material: glioma tissue, nonneoplastic brain tissue, or PBMCs (not recorded which). The chain is built from TRBV20-1 and TRBJ1-1, with 8 bases lining up with TRBD1. The DNA for the CDR3 is TGCAGTGCTAGGACAGGGGTATTAACCGAAGCTTTCTTA. The encoded protein is CSARTGVLTEAFL.